This T cell receptor beta chain was captured in a study of blood T cell repertoires in COVID-19. Study overall: The analysed material was cDNA or gDNA that came from T cells, B-cell-depleted T cells, or PBMCs.

Per the original data handling: Amplifying reference gene primers gave estimates of nucleated cell counts. Generated by immunoSEQ multiplex PCR, the TCRdb table keeps only in-frame clones and is missing some. V and J calls and clone size follow that table, whereas D and trimming were derived from the DNA. Seen here are 130,000 or so clones, about nine tenths observed once, and the top ten hold almost 4.5%. Germline CDR1 SGHTA, CDR2 FQGNSA. The CDR3 consists of 16 residues. V trimming: 5 bases; J trimming: 2 bases; junction bases outside the gene matches: 6. Sample: peripheral blood. The rearrangement joins TRBV7-2 to TRBJ2-3, with 11 bases fitting TRBD2. The source of this sequence is a man between 40 and 49 years old with acute or convalescent COVID-19. Here the CDR3 DNA reads TGTGCCAGCAGCCTAACTAGCGGGGGCCCCACAGATACGCAGTATTTT. Its protein product is CASSLTSGGPTDTQYF.